This T cell receptor beta chain was sequenced in a study of T cells after yellow fever vaccination. V lost 0 bases and J lost 4; bases outside the gene matches: 21. CDR3 length: 21 amino acids. Germline CDR1 is MNHEY and CDR2 is SVGAGI. MiXCR was run by TCRdb on the 5' RACE reads, yielding one entry per CDR3 protein. The repertoire holds some 120,000 distinct CDR3 sequences, roughly 15% seen once, with approximately 43% in the top ten. The sequence was collected from a man between 18 and 29 years old who received the YFV17D yellow fever vaccine. The V gene is TRBV6-5, the J gene TRBJ2-3; 8 bases align to TRBD1. Sequencing used CD8+ T cells sorted from PBMCs, obtained 5 days after the yellow fever booster vaccination. For the CDR3, the DNA is TGTGCCAGCAGTTACTCGTCTCATATGACGGATTACAGGGGGTTATCAGATACGCAGTATTTT. This gives the protein CASSYSSHMTDYRGLSDTQYF.